This T cell receptor beta chain was obtained from a study of beta chain features in type 1 diabetes. Isolation of CD4+ naive, central memory, regulatory and stem cell-like memory cells was achieved by sorting via CD45RO/CCR7/CD25/CD127/CD95/CD27. Study-wide findings and caveats: Any HLA effect on TCRB rearrangement was left unresolved by small sub-analyses.

Trimming left V 6 bases short and J 2 bases short, with 11 bases between. The CDR3 length is 12 residues. In germline, CDR1 is SQVTM, CDR2 ANQGSEA. The isolated RNA, all of it, was reverse transcribed, so expressed TCRB transcripts were what got sequenced. Produced via immunoSEQ multiplex PCR; TCRdb's table is partial and in-frame only. Of 400,000 to 600,000 clones in the sample, 30% were seen once. This clone was picked up a small number of times. Its specificity is unknown. The chain combines TRBV29-1 with TRBJ2-7; no definite D call. Sequencing used naive CD4+ T cells from blood. The sequence was collected from a man aged 18 to 29 in good health. CDR3 coding DNA: TGCAGCGTCCGCGGTCAGACCTACGAGCAGTACTTC. Its translation: CSVRGQTYEQYF.